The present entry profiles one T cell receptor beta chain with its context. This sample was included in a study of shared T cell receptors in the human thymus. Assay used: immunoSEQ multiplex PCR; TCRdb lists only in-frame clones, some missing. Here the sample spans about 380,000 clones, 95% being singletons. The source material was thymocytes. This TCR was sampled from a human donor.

The CDR3 loop reads CASSYTKGRSYEQYF. The CDR3 DNA reads TGTGCCAGCAGTTACACGAAGGGACGGTCCTACGAGCAGTACTTC. V gene TRBV6-5 combines with J gene TRBJ2-7; D possibly uses TRBD1 or TRBD2 (5 bases each). Germline V gives CDR1 MNHEY, CDR2 SVGAGI. Trimming took off 2 bases at V and 1 base at J, with 12 bases between the two ends. The CDR3 is 15 amino acids.